This passage covers 18 T cell receptor beta chains from one sample sequenced in a study of T cell repertoires in aging, cancer and after chemotherapy. Amplification of TCR beta used genomic DNA extracted from peripheral blood. Multiplex touch-down PCR with TRB-A/B primers amplified rearranged V-D-J TRB sequences. TCRdb reanalysed the multiplex PCR reads using MiXCR and keeps one entry per CDR3 protein. Among about 1,300 distinct CDR3 sequences, roughly 50% were seen once, and the ten largest hold about 25%. The sample comprised blood. Every receptor here comes from a human donor with a blood cancer.

A few counts support this clonotype. V and J are TRBV2 and TRBJ1-5; D gene unclear. From germline, CDR1 is SNHLY and CDR2 FYNNEI. V was trimmed by 4 bases and J by 6 bases, leaving 7 bases between them. This CDR3 is built from 12 residues. CDR3 region: CASSAGSQPQHF. The CDR3 bases are TGTGCCAGCAGTGCGGGGTCTCAGCCCCAGCATTTT.

This clonotype is medium-sized within its sample. J is TRBJ1-5 and V is TRBV7-2; 8 nucleotides line up with TRBD1. The J segment lost 7 bases and the V segment lost 5 bases, leaving 7 bases of the junction unmatched. CDR1 and CDR2 (germline): SGHTA, FQGNSA. The CDR3 is made up of 14 amino acids. The CDR3 DNA is TGTGCCAGCAGCCGCGGACAGGGAGAACAGCCCCAGCATTTT. Translation: CASSRGQGEQPQHF.

J is TRBJ1-5 and V is TRBV28; D call uncertain. Trimming removed 7 bases from V and 6 bases from J, with 10 bases in between. From germline, CDR1 is MDHEN and CDR2 SYDVKM. The CDR3 spans 12 residues. CDR3 sequence: CASKLGSQPQHF. CDR3 sequence (DNA): TGTGCCAGCAAGTTAGGGAGTCAGCCCCAGCATTTT.

V usage is TRBV5-4 and J usage is TRBJ2-1; D not resolved. Trimming took off 0 bases at V and 12 bases at J, with 19 bases between the two ends. The V gene's germline CDR1 is SGHNT and CDR2 YYREEE (reference sequence). The CDR3 contains 15 residues. The DNA for the CDR3 is TGTGCCAGCAGCTTGGCGGCGGTGCGGATGAAAGGGCAGTTCTTC. This codes for CASSLAAVRMKGQFF.

By its share, this clonotype is medium-sized. This chain connects TRBV11-2 to TRBJ2-4, with D hard to call. V was pared by 3 bases and J by 6 bases, with 9 bases between. Germline CDR1 is SGHAT and CDR2 is FQNNGV. The CDR3 length is 13 residues. CDR3 DNA sequence: TGTGCCAGCAGCTTCTCGAATATAAACATTCAGTACTTC. Translated: CASSFSNINIQYF.

This clonotype was seen a handful of times. The CDR3 spells CASSQGTGSYGYTF. Here the CDR3 DNA reads TGTGCCAGCAGCCAAGGGACAGGGTCCTATGGCTACACCTTC. The rearrangement uses TRBV7-3 and TRBJ1-2; the match to TRBD1 covers 9 bases. CDR3 length: 14 residues. Germline V gene lookup returns CDR1 SGHTA and CDR2 FQGTGA. V shed 5 bases, J shed 4 bases, and the junction held 5 bases outside the gene matches.

As for this clonotype: Because the CDR3 is missing its conserved closing phenylalanine or tryptophan, this is likely a read error. The chain carries TRBV7-9 and TRBJ1-1, with D unresolved. The CDR3 runs 13 residues. Per the germline V gene, CDR1 is SEHNR and CDR2 is FQNEAQ (reference sequence). Trimming left V 2 bases short and J 2 bases short, with 6 bases between. The chain's CDR3 is CASSLWENTEAFS. CDR3 in DNA: TGTGCCAGCAGCTTATGGGAAAACACTGAAGCTTTCTCT.

This clonotype qualifies as large (0.1 to 1%). The chain joins TRBV6-5 to TRBJ2-1; 9 positions agree with TRBD1. This CDR3 is 14 amino acids long. J gave up 6 bases and V 6 bases, and 6 bases lay outside the gene matches. Germline V lookup: CDR1 MNHEY, CDR2 SVGAGI. CDR3 in DNA: TGTGCCAGCAGCCCCTGGGGACAGGGCAATGAGCAGTTCTTC. Its translation: CASSPWGQGNEQFF.

V and J are TRBV5-5 and TRBJ2-7; possible D gene TRBD2, 5 bases. The CDR3 has 13 amino acids. CDR1 is SGHKS, CDR2 YYEKEE, per germline (reference sequence). V was pared by 2 bases and J by 2 bases, with 8 bases between. Here the CDR3 DNA reads TGTGCCAGCAGCTTTGGGGAGACCTACGAGCAGTACTTC. Its translation: CASSFGETYEQYF.

By proportion, this clonotype is medium-sized. V is TRBV20-1 and J is TRBJ1-5; D gene unclear. The ends were cut back, 2 bases at V and 6 bases at J, with 11 bases in the middle. The CDR3 sequence is 13 residues long. Germline lookup yields CDR1 DFQATT and CDR2 SNEGSKA (reference sequence). The CDR3: CSARTRLAQPQHF. CDR3 DNA: TGCAGTGCTAGAACAAGGTTGGCTCAGCCCCAGCATTTT.

Relative to its sample, this clonotype is large. The DNA of the CDR3 is TGTGCCAGCAGTGCGTATGAGGAACTGTTTTTT. Translation: CASSAYEELFF. The chain carries TRBV6-1 and TRBJ1-4, with no clear D. CDR1 MNHNS and CDR2 SASEGT come from the germline V gene. The CDR3 totals 11 residues. V was clipped by 4 bases and J by 12 bases, with 9 bases between them.

Sample share makes this clonotype medium-sized. The chain joins TRBV28 to TRBJ1-5, with a weak D call TRBD1 (5 bases). The CDR3 consists of 15 residues. V gave up 8 bases and J gave up 7 bases, with 21 bases separating them. CDR1 and CDR2 from the germline V gene are MDHEN and SYDVKM. CDR3 sequence: CASSLGGGDWQPQHF. The CDR3 region has the DNA TGTGCCAGCTCCTTGGGTGGGGGGGATTGGCAGCCCCAGCATTTT.

V usage is TRBV12-3 or TRBV12-4 and J usage is TRBJ2-6; D possibly corresponds to TRBD2 (6 bases). The V gene lost 5 bases and the J gene lost 0 bases, with 17 bases spanning the gap. The CDR3 consists of 18 residues. CDR3 in amino acids: CASSEEPGRSSGANVLTF. CDR3 sequence (DNA): TGTGCCAGCAGTGAAGAGCCAGGGAGGAGCTCTGGGGCCAACGTCCTGACTTTC.

This clonotype has more than one count but fewer than ten. The chain combines TRBV6-1 with TRBJ1-6; TRBD1 is a possible D gene (5 bases). This CDR3 has 15 amino acids. Per germline, CDR1 MNHNS and CDR2 SASEGT. Deletions cut 0 bases from V and 7 bases from J, with 10 bases between. DNA of the CDR3: TGTGCCAGCAGTGAAGCGTGGACACCGAATTCACCCCTCCACTTT. Translating gives CASSEAWTPNSPLHF.

The gene calls are TRBV28 and TRBJ1-2; D unclear. CDR3 length: 15 residues. Trimming took 0 bases from V and 4 from J, leaving 12 bases between them. From germline, CDR1 is MDHEN and CDR2 SYDVKM. The CDR3 loop reads CASSLWEDPSYGYTF. CDR3 in DNA: TGTGCCAGCAGTTTATGGGAGGATCCGAGCTATGGCTACACCTTC.

Concerning this clonotype itself: A much larger clone differs by one base, so this may be a read error. The chain is built from TRBV19 and TRBJ2-7; D unclear. V gave up 9 bases and J gave up 3 bases, with 9 bases separating them. The CDR3 is made up of 11 amino acids. The germline gives CDR1 LNHDA, CDR2 SQIVND (reference sequence). The CDR3 DNA reads TGTGCCAGGGGGTCCCTCTACGAGCAGTACTTC. This translates into CARGSLYEQYF.

By share, this clonotype counts as large. The gene calls are TRBV5-4 and TRBJ2-2; 7 positions agree with TRBD1. J gave up 4 bases and V 4 bases, and 7 bases lay outside the gene matches. Germline CDR1 is SGHNT and CDR2 is YYREEE (reference sequence). The CDR3 extends over 15 amino acids. CDR3 nucleotide sequence: TGTGCCAGCAGCCTCGACAGGGTAGCCACCGGGGAGCTGTTTTTT. It specifies CASSLDRVATGELFF.

The chain recombines TRBV29-1 with TRBJ2-1; 8 bases agree with TRBD2. The V gene's germline CDR1 is SQVTM and CDR2 ANQGSEA. The CDR3 runs 12 residues. Unmatched junction bases numbered 3, after V lost 2 bases and J lost 9 bases. CDR3 bases: TGCAGCGTTGAACTAGCGGGTGGTGAGCAGTTCTTC. It codes for CSVELAGGEQFF.